This T cell receptor (beta chain) is drawn from a study of cytotoxic CD8 clonotypes in ibrutinib-treated CLL. The CDR3 is 15 residues long. Trimming removed 4 bases from V and 1 base from J; junction bases left unmatched: 4. From germline, CDR1 is SGHRS and CDR2 YFSETQ. Some clones are missing from TCRdb's copy, which holds only in-frame ones; the method was immunoSEQ multiplex PCR. The table has around 200,000 clones, more than 65% seen once. The TCR sequence derives from a human donor with chronic lymphocytic leukemia. Sequences were derived from PBMCs, sampled after 12 months of ibrutinib treatment. The chain links TRBV5-1 to TRBJ2-2, with 7 bases identical to TRBD1. The CDR3 loop is CASSTGQRNTGELFF. CDR3 bases: TGCGCCAGCAGCACGGGACAGAGGAACACCGGGGAGCTGTTTTTT.